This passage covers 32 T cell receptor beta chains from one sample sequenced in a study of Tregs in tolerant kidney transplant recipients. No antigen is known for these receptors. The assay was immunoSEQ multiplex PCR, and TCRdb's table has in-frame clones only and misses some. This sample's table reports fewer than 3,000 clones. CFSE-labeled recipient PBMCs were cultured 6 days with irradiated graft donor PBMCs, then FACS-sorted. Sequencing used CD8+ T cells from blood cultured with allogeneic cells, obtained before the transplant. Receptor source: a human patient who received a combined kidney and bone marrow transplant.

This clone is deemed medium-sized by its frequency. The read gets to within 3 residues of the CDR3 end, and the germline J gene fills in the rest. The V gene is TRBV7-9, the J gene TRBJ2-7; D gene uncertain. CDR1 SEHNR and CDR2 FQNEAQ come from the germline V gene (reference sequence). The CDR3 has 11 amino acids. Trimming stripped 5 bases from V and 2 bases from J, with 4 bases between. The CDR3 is CASSITYEQYF. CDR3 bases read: TGTGCCAGCAGCATTACCTACGAG.

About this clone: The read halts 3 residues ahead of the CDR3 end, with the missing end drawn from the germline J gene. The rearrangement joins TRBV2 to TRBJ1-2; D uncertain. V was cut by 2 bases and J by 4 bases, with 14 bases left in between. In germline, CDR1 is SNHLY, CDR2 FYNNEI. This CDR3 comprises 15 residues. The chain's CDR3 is CASSEKGYSVYGYTF. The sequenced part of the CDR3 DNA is TGTGCCAGCAGTGAAAAAGGGTACAGTGTCTATGGC.

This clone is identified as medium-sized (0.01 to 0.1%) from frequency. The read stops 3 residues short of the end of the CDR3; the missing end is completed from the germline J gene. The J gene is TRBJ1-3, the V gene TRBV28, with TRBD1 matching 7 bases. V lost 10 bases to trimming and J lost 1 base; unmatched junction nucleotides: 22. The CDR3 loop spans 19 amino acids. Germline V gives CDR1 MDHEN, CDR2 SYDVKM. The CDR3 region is CANLVLSRTGAPSGNTIYF. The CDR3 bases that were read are TGTGCCAATTTAGTCCTCTCCCGGACAGGAGCTCCTTCTGGAAACACC.

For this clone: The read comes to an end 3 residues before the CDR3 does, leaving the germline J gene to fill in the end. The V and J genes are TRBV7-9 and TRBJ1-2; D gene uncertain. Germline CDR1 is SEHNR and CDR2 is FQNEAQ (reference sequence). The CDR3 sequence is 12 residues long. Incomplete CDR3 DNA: TGTGCCAGCAGCTCAGCGCGGGCAGGT. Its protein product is CASSSARAG. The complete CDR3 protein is CASSSARAGYTF. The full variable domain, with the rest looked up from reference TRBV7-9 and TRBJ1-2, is DTGVSQNPRHKITKRGQNVTFRCDPISEHNRLYWYRQTLGQGPEFLTYFQNEAQLEKSRLLSDRFSAERPKGSFSTLEIQRTEQGDSAMYLCASSSARAGYTFGSGTRLTVV.

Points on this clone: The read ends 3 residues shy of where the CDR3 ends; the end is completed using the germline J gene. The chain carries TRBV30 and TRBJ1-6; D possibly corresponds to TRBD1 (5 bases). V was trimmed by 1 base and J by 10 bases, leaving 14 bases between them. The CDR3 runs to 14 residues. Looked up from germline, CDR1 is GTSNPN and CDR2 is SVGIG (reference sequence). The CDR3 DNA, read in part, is TGTGCCTGGAGTGGGGGACTGGGGCACTCACCC. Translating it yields CAWSGGLGHSP. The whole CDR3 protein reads CAWSGGLGHSPLHF.

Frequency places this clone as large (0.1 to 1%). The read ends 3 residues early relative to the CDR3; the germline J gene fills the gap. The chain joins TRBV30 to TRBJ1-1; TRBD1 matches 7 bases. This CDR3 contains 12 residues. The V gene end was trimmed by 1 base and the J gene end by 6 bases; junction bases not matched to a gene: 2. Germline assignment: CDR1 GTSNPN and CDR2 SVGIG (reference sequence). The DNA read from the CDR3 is TGTGCCTGGAGTGGGGGGACAGCTGAA. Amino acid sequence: CAWSGGTAE. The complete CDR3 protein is CAWSGGTAEAFF.

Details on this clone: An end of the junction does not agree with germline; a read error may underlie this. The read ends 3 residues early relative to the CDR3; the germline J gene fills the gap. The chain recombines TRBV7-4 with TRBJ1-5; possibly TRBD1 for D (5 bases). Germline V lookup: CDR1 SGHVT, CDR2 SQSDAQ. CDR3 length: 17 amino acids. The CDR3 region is CTSTHNRQSNSNQPQHF. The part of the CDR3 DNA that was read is TGCACCAGCACCCATAATAGACAGTCTAATAGCAATCAGCCC.

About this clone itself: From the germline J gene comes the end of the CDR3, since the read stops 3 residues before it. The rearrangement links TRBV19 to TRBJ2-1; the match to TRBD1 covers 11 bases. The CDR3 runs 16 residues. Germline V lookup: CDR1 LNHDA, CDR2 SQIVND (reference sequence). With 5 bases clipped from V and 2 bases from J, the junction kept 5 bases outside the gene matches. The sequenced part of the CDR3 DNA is TGTGCCAGTAGTGTCTGGGACAGGGGGGCCTACAATGAG. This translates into CASSVWDRGAYNE. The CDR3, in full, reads CASSVWDRGAYNEQFF.

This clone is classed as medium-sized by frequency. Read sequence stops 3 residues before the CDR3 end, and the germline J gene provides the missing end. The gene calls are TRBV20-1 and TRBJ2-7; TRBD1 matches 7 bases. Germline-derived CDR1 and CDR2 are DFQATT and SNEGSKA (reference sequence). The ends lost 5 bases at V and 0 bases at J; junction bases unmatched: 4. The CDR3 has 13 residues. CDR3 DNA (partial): TGCAGTGCTCACGGACAGGACTCCTACGAG. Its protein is CSAHGQDSYE. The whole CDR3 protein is CSAHGQDSYEQYF.

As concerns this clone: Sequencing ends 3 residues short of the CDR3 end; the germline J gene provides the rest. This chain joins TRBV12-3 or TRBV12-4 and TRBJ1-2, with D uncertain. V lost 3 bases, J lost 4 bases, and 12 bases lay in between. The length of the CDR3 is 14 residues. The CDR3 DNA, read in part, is TGTGCCAGCAGTTTTAGCTCTCCAGCCTATGGC. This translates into CASSFSSPAYG. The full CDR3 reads CASSFSSPAYGYTF.

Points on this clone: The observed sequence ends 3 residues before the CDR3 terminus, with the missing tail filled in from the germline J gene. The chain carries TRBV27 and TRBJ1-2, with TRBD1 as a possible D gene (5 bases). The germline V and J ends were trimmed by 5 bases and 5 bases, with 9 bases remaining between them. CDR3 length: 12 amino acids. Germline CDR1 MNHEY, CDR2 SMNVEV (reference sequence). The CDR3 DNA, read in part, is TGTGCCAGCAGTCCTAAGGGGTATGGC. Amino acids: CASSPKGYG. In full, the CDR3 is CASSPKGYGYTF.

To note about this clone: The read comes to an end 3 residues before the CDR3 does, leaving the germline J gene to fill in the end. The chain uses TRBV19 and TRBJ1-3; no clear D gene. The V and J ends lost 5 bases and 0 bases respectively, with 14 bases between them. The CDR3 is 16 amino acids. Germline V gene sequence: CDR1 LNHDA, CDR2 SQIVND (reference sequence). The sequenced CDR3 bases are TGTGCCAGTAGTCCCTCCAAGGGCCGCTCTGGAAACACC. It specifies CASSPSKGRSGNT. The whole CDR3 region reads CASSPSKGRSGNTIYF. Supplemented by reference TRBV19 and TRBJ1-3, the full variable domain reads DGGITQSPKYLFRKEGQNVTLSCEQNLNHDAMYWYRQDPGQGLRLIYYSQIVNDFQKGDIAEGYSVSREKKESFPLTVTSAQKNPTAFYLCASSPSKGRSGNTIYFGEGSWLTVV.

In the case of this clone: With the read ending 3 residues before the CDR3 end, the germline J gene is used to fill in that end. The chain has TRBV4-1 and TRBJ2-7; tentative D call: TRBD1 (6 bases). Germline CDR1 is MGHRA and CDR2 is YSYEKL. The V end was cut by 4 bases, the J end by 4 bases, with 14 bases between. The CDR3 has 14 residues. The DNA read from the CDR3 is TGCGCCAGCAGCCCGCAGGGGTTGAGGTACGAG. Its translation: CASSPQGLRYE. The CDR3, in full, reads CASSPQGLRYEQYF.

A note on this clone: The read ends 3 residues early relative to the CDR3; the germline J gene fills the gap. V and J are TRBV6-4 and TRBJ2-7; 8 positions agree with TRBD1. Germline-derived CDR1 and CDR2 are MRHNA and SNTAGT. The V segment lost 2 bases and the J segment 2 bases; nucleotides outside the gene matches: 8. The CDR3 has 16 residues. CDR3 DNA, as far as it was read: TGTGCCAGCAGTGACCGCCGGGACAGGTCGGCCTACGAG. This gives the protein CASSDRRDRSAYE. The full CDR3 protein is CASSDRRDRSAYEQYF.

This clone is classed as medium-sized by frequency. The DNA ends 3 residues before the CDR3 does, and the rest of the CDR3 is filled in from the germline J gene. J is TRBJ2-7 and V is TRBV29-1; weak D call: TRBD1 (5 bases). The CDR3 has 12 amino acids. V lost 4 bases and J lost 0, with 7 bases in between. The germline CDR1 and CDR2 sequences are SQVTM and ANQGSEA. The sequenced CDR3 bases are TGCAGCGTTGCGGACAACTCCTACGAG. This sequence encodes CSVADNSYE. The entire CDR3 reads CSVADNSYEQYF.

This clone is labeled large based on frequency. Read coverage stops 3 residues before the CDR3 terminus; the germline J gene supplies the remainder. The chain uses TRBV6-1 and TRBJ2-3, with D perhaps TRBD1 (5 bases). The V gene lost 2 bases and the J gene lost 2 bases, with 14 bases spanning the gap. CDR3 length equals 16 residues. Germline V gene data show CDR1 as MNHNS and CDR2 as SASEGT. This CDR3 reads CASSELDRENTDTQYF. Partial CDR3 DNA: TGTGCCAGCAGTGAACTCGACAGAGAAAACACAGATACG.

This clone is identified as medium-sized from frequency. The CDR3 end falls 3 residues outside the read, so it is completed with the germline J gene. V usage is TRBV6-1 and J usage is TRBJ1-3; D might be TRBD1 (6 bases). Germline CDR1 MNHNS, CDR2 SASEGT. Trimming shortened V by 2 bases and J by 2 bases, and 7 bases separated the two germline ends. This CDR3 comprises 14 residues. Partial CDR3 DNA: TGTGCCAGCAGTGAAACAGGGACTGGAAACACC. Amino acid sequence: CASSETGTGNT. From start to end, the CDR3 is CASSETGTGNTIYF.

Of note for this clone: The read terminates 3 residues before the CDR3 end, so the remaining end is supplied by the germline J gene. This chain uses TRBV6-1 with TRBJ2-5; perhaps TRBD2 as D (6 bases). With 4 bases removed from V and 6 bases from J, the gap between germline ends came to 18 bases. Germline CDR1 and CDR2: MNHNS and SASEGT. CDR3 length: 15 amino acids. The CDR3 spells CASSGAAGRWQTQYF. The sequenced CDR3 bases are TGTGCCAGCAGTGGCGCGGCAGGGAGGTGGCAGACC.

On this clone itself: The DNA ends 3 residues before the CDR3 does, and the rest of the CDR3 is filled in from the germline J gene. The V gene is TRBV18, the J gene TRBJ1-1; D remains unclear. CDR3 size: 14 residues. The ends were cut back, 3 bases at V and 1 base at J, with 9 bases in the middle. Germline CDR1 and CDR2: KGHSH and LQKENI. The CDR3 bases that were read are TGTGCCAGCTCACCGGTAGGGTCGAACACTGAA. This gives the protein CASSPVGSNTE. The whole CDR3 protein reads CASSPVGSNTEAFF.

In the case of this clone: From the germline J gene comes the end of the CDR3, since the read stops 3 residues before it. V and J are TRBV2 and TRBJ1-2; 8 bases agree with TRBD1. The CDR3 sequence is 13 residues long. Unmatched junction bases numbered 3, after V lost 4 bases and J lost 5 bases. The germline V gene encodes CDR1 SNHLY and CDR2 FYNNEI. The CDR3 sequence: CASSAGQVYGYTF. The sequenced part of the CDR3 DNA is TGTGCCAGCAGTGCGGGACAGGTATATGGC.

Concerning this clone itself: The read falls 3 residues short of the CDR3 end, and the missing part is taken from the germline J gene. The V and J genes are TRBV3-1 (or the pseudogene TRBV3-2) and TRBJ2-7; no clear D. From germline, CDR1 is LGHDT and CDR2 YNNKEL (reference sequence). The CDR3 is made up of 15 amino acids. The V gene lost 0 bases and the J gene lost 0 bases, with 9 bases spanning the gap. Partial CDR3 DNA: TGTGCCAGCAGCCAAGATTTACTAACCTCCTACGAG. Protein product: CASSQDLLTSYE. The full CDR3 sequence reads CASSQDLLTSYEQYF.

The CDR3 bases that were read are TGTGCCAGTCTAACAAAGCGCTCTTCACCC. Amino acid sequence: CASLTKRSSP. The CDR3 as a whole reads CASLTKRSSPLHF. The J gene is TRBJ1-6, the V gene TRBV19; D unclear. The read finishes 3 residues shy of the CDR3 end, and the germline J gene is used to complete it. Germline lookup yields CDR1 LNHDA and CDR2 SQIVND (reference sequence). The CDR3 covers 13 residues. Trimming removed 8 bases from V and 9 bases from J, with 14 bases in between.

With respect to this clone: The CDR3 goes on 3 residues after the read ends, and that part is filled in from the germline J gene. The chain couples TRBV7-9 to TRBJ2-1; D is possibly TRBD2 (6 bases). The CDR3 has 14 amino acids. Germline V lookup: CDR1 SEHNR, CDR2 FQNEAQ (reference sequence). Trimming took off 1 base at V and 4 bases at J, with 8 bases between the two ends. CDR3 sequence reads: CASSLVLAYNEQFF. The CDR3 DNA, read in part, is TGTGCCAGCAGCTTAGTACTAGCTTACAATGAG.

CDR3 sequence reads: CAWGGGHRGSLPQTQYF. CDR3 DNA (partial): TGTGCCTGGGGAGGGGGCCACAGGGGGTCATTGCCGCAGACC. This chain joins TRBV30 and TRBJ2-5; the match to TRBD1 covers 8 bases. The read ends 3 residues shy of where the CDR3 ends; the end is completed using the germline J gene. The CDR3 loop spans 17 amino acids. The J segment lost 6 bases and the V segment lost 5 bases, leaving 20 bases of the junction unmatched. From germline, CDR1 is GTSNPN and CDR2 SVGIG (reference sequence). Full variable domain (outside the CDR3, taken from reference TRBV30 and TRBJ2-5): SQTIHQWPATLVQPVGSPLSLECTVEGTSNPNLYWYRQAAGRGLQLLFYSVGIGQISSEVPQNLSASRPQDRQFILSSKKLLLSDSGFYLCAWGGGHRGSLPQTQYFGPGTRLLVL.

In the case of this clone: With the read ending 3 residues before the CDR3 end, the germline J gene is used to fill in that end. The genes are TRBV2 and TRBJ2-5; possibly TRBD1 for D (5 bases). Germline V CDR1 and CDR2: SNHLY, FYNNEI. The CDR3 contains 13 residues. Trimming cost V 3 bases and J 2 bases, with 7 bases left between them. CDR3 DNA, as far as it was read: TGTGCCAGCAGTGACCAGGGACAAGAGACC. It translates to CASSDQGQET. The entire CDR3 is CASSDQGQETQYF.

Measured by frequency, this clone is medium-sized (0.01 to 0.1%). The CDR3 loop is CASSLFRQGANTGELFF. CDR3 DNA, as far as it was read: TGTGCCAGCAGCCTATTTCGACAGGGCGCGAACACCGGGGAG. J is TRBJ2-2 and V is TRBV7-8; TRBD1 matches at 7 bases. The CDR3 end is not reached by the read, which stops 3 residues before it; the germline J gene fills it in. The CDR3 extends over 17 amino acids. With 5 bases clipped from V and 0 bases from J, the junction kept 9 bases outside the gene matches. Germline lookup yields CDR1 SGHVS and CDR2 FQNEAQ.

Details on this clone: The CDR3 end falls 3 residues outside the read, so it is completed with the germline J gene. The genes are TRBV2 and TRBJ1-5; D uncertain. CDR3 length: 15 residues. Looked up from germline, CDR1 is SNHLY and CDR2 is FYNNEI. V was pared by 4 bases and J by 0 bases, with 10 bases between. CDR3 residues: CASSGNSYSNQPQHF. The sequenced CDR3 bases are TGTGCCAGCAGTGGAAACAGCTATAGCAATCAGCCC. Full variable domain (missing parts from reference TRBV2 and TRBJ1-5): EPEVTQTPSHQVTQMGQEVILRCVPISNHLYFYWYRQILGQKVEFLVSFYNNEISEKSEIFDDQFSVERPDGSNFTLKIRSTKLEDSAMYFCASSGNSYSNQPQHFGDGTRLSIL.

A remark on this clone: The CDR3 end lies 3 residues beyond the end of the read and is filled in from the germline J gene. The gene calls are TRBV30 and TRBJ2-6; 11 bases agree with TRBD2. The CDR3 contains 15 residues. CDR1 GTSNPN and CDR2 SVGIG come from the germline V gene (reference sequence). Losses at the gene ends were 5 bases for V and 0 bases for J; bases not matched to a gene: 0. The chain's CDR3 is CAWGLAGSGANVLTF. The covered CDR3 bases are TGTGCCTGGGGACTAGCGGGCTCTGGGGCCAACGTC.

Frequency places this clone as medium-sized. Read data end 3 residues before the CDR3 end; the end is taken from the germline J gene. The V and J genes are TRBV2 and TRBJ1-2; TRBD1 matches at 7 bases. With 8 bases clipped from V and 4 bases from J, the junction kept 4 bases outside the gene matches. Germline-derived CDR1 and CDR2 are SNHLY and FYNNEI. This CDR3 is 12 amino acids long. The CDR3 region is CASPGTAYGYTF. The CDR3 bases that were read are TGTGCCAGCCCTGGGACAGCCTATGGC.

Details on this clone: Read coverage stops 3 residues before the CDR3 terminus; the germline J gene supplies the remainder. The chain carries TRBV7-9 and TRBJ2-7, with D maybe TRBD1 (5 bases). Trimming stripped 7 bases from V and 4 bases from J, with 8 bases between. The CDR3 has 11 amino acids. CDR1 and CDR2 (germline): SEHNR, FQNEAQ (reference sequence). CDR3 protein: CASKGAYEQYF. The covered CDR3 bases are TGTGCCAGCAAAGGGGCATACGAG.

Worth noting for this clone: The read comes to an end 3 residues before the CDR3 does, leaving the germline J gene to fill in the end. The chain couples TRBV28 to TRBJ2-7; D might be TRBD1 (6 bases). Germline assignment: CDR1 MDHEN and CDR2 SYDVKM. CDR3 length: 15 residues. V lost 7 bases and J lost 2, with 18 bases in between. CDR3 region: CASTPPGTPTYEQYF. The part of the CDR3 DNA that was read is TGTGCCAGCACCCCCCCCGGGACACCGACCTACGAG.

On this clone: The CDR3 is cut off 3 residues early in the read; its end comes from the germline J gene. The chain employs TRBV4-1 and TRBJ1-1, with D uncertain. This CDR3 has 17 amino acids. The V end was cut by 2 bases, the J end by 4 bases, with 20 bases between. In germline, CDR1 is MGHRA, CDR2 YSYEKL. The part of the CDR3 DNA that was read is TGCGCCAGCAGCCAAAAGCCCGATTGGAACGGGTTCACTGAA. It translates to CASSQKPDWNGFTE. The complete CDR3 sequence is CASSQKPDWNGFTEAFF.